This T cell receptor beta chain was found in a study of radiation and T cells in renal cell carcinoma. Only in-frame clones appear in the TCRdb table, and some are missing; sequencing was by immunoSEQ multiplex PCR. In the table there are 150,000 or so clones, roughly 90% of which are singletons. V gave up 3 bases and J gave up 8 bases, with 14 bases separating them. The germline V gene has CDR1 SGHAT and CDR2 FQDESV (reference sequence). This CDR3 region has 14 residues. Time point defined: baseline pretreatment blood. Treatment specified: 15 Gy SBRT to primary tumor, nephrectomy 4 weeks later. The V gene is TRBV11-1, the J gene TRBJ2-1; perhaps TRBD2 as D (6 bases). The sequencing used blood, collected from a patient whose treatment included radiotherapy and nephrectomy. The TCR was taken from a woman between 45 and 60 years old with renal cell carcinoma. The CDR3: CASSFRWGDYEQFF. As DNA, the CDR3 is TGTGCCAGCAGCTTCCGGTGGGGGGACTATGAGCAGTTCTTC.